The table lists the clone carrying this TCR beta chain with a few counts. The sample is drawn from a study of early T cells in non-severe SARS-CoV-2 infection. Turning to the study itself: Whole-blood bulk RNA, unsorted, was sequenced, and chains were unpaired.

Unique molecular identifiers were affixed to single, distinct cDNA molecules. TCRdb processed the 5' RACE reads anew with MiXCR; each CDR3 protein has one entry. The sample lists fewer than 80,000 distinct CDR3 sequences; around 14% were seen once. The specimen was whole blood. The clonotype was recovered from an adult who was a healthcare worker with PCR-confirmed SARS-CoV-2 infection or an uninfected control (not recorded which).

CDR3 in amino acids: CASSYVSPADTQYF. The CDR3 DNA sequence: TGTGCCAGCAGTTACGTCTCGCCGGCAGATACGCAGTATTTT. The chain couples TRBV6-6 to TRBJ2-3; no definite D call. V was pared by 2 bases and J by 4 bases, with 10 bases between. The CDR3 spans 14 residues. In germline, CDR1 is MNHNY, CDR2 SVGAGI (reference sequence).